This record looks at one T cell receptor (beta chain) sequence and its context. These data are taken from a study of blood T cell repertoires in COVID-19. Germline CDR1 and CDR2: KGHSH and LQKENI. The CDR3 spans 16 residues. V lost 0 bases and J lost 2, with 13 bases in between. The method was immunoSEQ multiplex PCR; TCRdb's version includes in-frame clones alone and lacks a portion of them. The sample has tens of thousands of clones, 70% to 90% seen once. The sample taken for sequencing was peripheral blood. The clonotype originates from a human donor in a cohort sampled during active COVID-19. The chain recombines TRBV18 with TRBJ1-2; D is possibly TRBD1 (6 bases). CDR3 loop: CASSPPGGAQNYGYTF. The CDR3 bases are TGTGCCAGCTCACCACCGGGGGGGGCGCAGAACTATGGCTACACCTTC.